This TCR beta chain was found in a study of cytomegalovirus exposure and HLA in healthy donors. General study findings and limits: There were approximately 150 TCR beta chains listed as cytomegalovirus-associated.

The CDR3 runs to 15 residues. Germline V gene sequence: CDR1 LNHDA, CDR2 SQIVND (reference sequence). Trimming left V 5 bases short and J 0 bases short, with 11 bases between. A note on this clone: Antigen: not known.

The study ran its PCR with 60 Vbeta and 13 Jbeta primers. Repertoires were generated with immunoSEQ multiplex PCR, while TCRdb's copy carries only in-frame clones and drops some. The table lists 160,000 or so clones, around four fifths of them singletons, with around 10% in the top ten. The sample was PBMCs. The source of this sequence is a man aged 45-65 years in good health and CMV-seropositive. The chain carries TRBV19 and TRBJ1-5; no clear D. The CDR3, as DNA: TGTGCCAGTAGTTACACGAAGTATAGCAATCAGCCCCAGCATTTT. This gives the protein CASSYTKYSNQPQHF.